This T cell receptor (beta chain) derives from a study of blood T cell repertoires in COVID-19. Study-level information: From the United States, Italy and Spain came samples of acute and convalescent COVID-19.

Trimming took 2 bases from V and 4 from J; bases not matched to a gene: 4. Germline assignment: CDR1 MGHRA and CDR2 YSYEKL. The CDR3 totals 15 residues. In the original analysis: For nucleated cells, counts were estimated from reference gene primer amplification. Sequencing was performed with immunoSEQ multiplex PCR; in TCRdb, only in-frame clones are kept and a portion is missing. That table is the source of V, J and clone size, and D and trimming were worked out from the DNA. The sample holds roughly 350,000 clones, about 89% seen once. Only one count was recorded for this clone. The Seattle patients, enrolled during active infection, were followed longitudinally.

This receptor was identified in a woman under 40 with COVID-19, enrolled during active disease. The V and J genes are TRBV4-1 and TRBJ2-3, with 9 bases matching TRBD2. The sample was peripheral blood. The CDR3 DNA is TGCGCCAGCAGCCAACGTAGCGGGAGCGCAGATACGCAGTATTTT. Protein sequence: CASSQRSGSADTQYF.